This passage covers 6 T cell receptor beta chains from one sample sequenced in a study of cytomegalovirus exposure and HLA in healthy donors. This PCR relied on a set of 60 Vbeta primers and 13 Jbeta primers. Sequencing used immunoSEQ multiplex PCR; TCRdb keeps in-frame clones, though not all of them. The sample holds roughly 100,000 clones, roughly 82% seen once. Sample: PBMCs. These receptor sequences come from a man aged 45 to 65 in good health and CMV-seronegative.

The CDR3 loop reads CASRSAPTASYEQYF. The CDR3 DNA follows: TGTGCCAGCAGGTCCGCCCCGACAGCTTCCTACGAGCAGTACTTC. The genes are TRBV7-2 and TRBJ2-7; TRBD1 is a possible D gene (5 bases). Germline V lookup: CDR1 SGHTA, CDR2 FQGNSA. V was pared by 6 bases and J by 1 base, with 16 bases between. The CDR3 has 15 amino acids. Using reference TRBV7-2 and TRBJ2-7 for the parts outside the CDR3, the full variable domain is GAGVSQSPSNKVTEKGKDVELRCDPISGHTALYWYRQSLGQGLEFLIYFQGNSAPDKSGLPSDRFSAERTGGSVSTLTIQRTQQEDSAVYLCASRSAPTASYEQYFGPGTRLTVT.

The J gene is TRBJ2-5, the V gene TRBV9; possible D gene TRBD1, 5 bases. Trimming took off 0 bases at V and 3 bases at J, with 9 bases between the two ends. The CDR3 sequence is 14 residues long. Germline V lookup: CDR1 SGDLS, CDR2 YYNGEE. The CDR3 sequence: CASSVGGREETQYF. The CDR3 coding sequence is TGTGCCAGCAGCGTAGGGGGCAGGGAAGAGACCCAGTACTTC.

This clone was seen only once. The chain's CDR3 is CASSPQRAGGPSEQYF. The CDR3 region has the DNA TGTGCCAGCAGCCCACAAAGGGCGGGGGGGCCCAGCGAGCAGTACTTC. The chain recombines TRBV9 with TRBJ2-7; 9 nucleotides match TRBD2. V trimming: 4 bases; J trimming: 6 bases; junction bases outside the gene matches: 14. Germline V gene lookup returns CDR1 SGDLS and CDR2 YYNGEE. This CDR3 has 16 amino acids.

The chain is built from TRBV20-1 and TRBJ2-4; 10 nucleotides align to TRBD2. This CDR3 comprises 11 residues. Germline loops: CDR1 DFQATT, CDR2 SNEGSKA (reference sequence). V was pared by 2 bases and J by 16 bases, with 5 bases of the junction left unmatched. The CDR3 sequence: CSARSGGDSYF. The CDR3 nucleotides read TGCAGTGCTAGAAGCGGGGGGGACTCCTACTTC.

V gene TRBV5-1 combines with J gene TRBJ2-3, with TRBD2 matching over 11 bases. The germline gives CDR1 SGHRS, CDR2 YFSETQ. The length of the CDR3 is 18 residues. The V segment lost 1 base and the J segment 0 bases; nucleotides outside the gene matches: 7. The CDR3, as DNA: TGCGCCAGCAGCTTGCGGCTAGCGGGGGGTTTGAGCACAGATACGCAGTATTTT. It codes for CASSLRLAGGLSTDTQYF.

The genes are TRBV6-5 and TRBJ1-4; D is uncertain. The V and J ends lost 0 bases and 10 bases respectively, with 9 bases between them. This CDR3 is 13 amino acids long. CDR1 and CDR2 from the germline V gene are MNHEY and SVGAGI. CDR3 sequence reads: CASSYSRGGKLFF. The DNA for the CDR3 is TGTGCCAGCAGTTACTCGAGAGGCGGAAAACTGTTTTTT.